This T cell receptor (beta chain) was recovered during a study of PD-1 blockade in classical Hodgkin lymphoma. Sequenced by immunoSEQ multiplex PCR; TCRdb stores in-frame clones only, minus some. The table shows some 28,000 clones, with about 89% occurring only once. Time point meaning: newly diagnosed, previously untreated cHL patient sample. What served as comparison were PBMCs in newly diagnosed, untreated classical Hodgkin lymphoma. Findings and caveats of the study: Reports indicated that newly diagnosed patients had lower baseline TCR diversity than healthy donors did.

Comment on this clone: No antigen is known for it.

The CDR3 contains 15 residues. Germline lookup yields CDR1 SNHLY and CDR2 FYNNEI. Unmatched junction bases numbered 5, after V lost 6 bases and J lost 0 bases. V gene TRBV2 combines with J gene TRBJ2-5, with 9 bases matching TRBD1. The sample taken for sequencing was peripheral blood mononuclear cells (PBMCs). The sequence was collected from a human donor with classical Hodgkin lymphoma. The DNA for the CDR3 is TGTGCCAGCAGCGCAAGACAGGGGGACCAAGAGACCCAGTACTTC. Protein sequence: CASSARQGDQETQYF.